Listed here are 29 T cell receptor beta chains from one sample, sequenced in a study of cytotoxic CD8 clonotypes in ibrutinib-treated CLL. The data were produced by immunoSEQ multiplex PCR, yet TCRdb's version contains in-frame clones alone and is incomplete. This sample has around 70,000 clones, with about two thirds found just once. The material sequenced was PBMCs, taken after 12 months of ibrutinib treatment. The receptor set was obtained from a human donor with chronic lymphocytic leukemia.

This clone was counted between two and nine times. This chain uses TRBV28 with TRBJ1-6, with D maybe TRBD1 (6 bases). From germline, CDR1 is MDHEN and CDR2 SYDVKM. The V end lost 4 bases, the J end lost 5 bases, and 21 bases lay between the germline ends. The CDR3 extends over 18 amino acids. This CDR3 is CASSSSRGRGIDNSPLHF. The CDR3 coding sequence is TGTGCCAGCAGTTCTTCCCGGGGCAGGGGCATCGATAATTCACCCCTCCACTTT.

This sequence joins TRBV4-3 and TRBJ2-3, with D perhaps matching TRBD2 (6 bases). The ends were cut back, 0 bases at V and 3 bases at J, with 10 bases in the middle. The CDR3 is 15 residues long. From germline, CDR1 is LGHNA and CDR2 YSLEER. This chain's CDR3 is CASSQEGLATDTQYF. In nucleotides, the CDR3 is TGCGCCAGCAGCCAAGAGGGCCTAGCGACAGATACGCAGTATTTT.

The V call is TRBV4-1, the J call TRBJ1-1; 8 bases are a match to TRBD1. J was trimmed by 4 bases and V by 0 bases; bases with no gene match: 13. This CDR3 comprises 18 residues. Per germline, CDR1 MGHRA and CDR2 YSYEKL. CDR3 DNA sequence: TGCGCCAGCAGCCAAGATTTTCCGGGACAGGTCCCATCCACTGAAGCTTTCTTT. The encoded protein is CASSQDFPGQVPSTEAFF.

This clone has a handful of counts. V and J are TRBV18 and TRBJ1-5; 7 nucleotides agree with TRBD1. Per germline, CDR1 KGHSH and CDR2 LQKENI. The CDR3 totals 15 residues. With 0 bases clipped from V and 3 bases from J, the junction kept 2 bases outside the gene matches. CDR3 sequence (DNA): TGTGCCAGCTCACCACCTGGGACAGTCAATCAGCCCCAGCATTTT. Its protein product is CASSPPGTVNQPQHF.

J is TRBJ1-2 and V is TRBV15; D is unclear. The CDR3 is 14 amino acids. The V gene's germline CDR1 is LNHNV and CDR2 YYDKDF (reference sequence). Trimming pared 4 bases from V and 1 base from J, leaving 10 bases between. The CDR3 protein is CATSNPRGNYGYTF. The CDR3 coding sequence is TGTGCCACCAGCAATCCCCGGGGTAACTATGGCTACACCTTC.

The gene calls are TRBV2 and TRBJ2-3; 9 nucleotides align to TRBD2. CDR1 and CDR2 from the germline V gene are SNHLY and FYNNEI. The CDR3 runs to 16 residues. The ends lost 9 bases at V and 4 bases at J; junction bases unmatched: 14. This chain's CDR3 is CASMVAGARGPDTQYF. The CDR3 coding sequence is TGTGCCAGTATGGTAGCGGGGGCTAGAGGGCCAGATACGCAGTATTTT.

The rearrangement links TRBV5-1 to TRBJ1-6; D is ambiguous. The length of the CDR3 is 13 residues. Germline values: CDR1 SGHRS, CDR2 YFSETQ. V gave up 1 base and J gave up 4 bases, with 3 bases separating them. The CDR3 loop is CASSLSYNSPLHF. In nucleotides, the CDR3 is TGCGCCAGCAGCTTGTCTTATAATTCACCCCTCCACTTT.

The chain uses TRBV19 and TRBJ1-5, with 7 bases matching TRBD1. CDR1 and CDR2 from the germline V gene are LNHDA and SQIVND (reference sequence). J was trimmed by 2 bases and V by 6 bases; bases with no gene match: 7. The CDR3 is 15 residues long. CDR3 region: CASSLQGKGNQPQHF. The CDR3 DNA sequence: TGTGCCAGTAGCTTACAGGGGAAAGGCAATCAGCCCCAGCATTTT.

The rearrangement joins TRBV11-1 to TRBJ2-7; the D gene is possibly TRBD2 (7 bases). Germline V gene data show CDR1 as SGHAT and CDR2 as FQDESV (reference sequence). Trimming pared 8 bases from V and 2 bases from J, leaving 10 bases between. The CDR3 contains 12 residues. The CDR3 region has the DNA TGTGCCAGCCGGGGGGCTACCTACGAGCAGTACTTC. Protein sequence: CASRGATYEQYF.

The rearrangement links TRBV18 to TRBJ2-5; TRBD2 matches 10 bases. This CDR3 contains 14 residues. CDR1 is KGHSH and CDR2 is LQKENI in the germline V gene. Germline trimming cut 3 bases from V and 6 bases from J; bases unmatched to any gene: 4. The DNA for the CDR3 is TGTGCCAGCTCACCTGCTAGCGGGGGACAGACCCAGTACTTC. Its protein product is CASSPASGGQTQYF.

This clone was found a few times. The chain couples TRBV4-2 to TRBJ1-5, with D possibly TRBD1 on 6 matching bases. Per the germline V gene, CDR1 is LGHNA and CDR2 is YNFKEQ. Trimming took off 6 bases at V and 6 bases at J, with 15 bases between the two ends. CDR3 length equals 14 residues. The DNA for the CDR3 is TGTGCCAGCAGTCCAACAGGGTCGGTTCAGCCCCAGCATTTT. Its protein is CASSPTGSVQPQHF.

The rearrangement uses TRBV5-6 and TRBJ1-1; D uncertain. This CDR3 has 14 residues. The germline CDR1 and CDR2 sequences are SGHDT and YYEEEE. Trimming stripped 1 base from V and 3 bases from J, with 10 bases between. CDR3 residues: CASSLKGRDTEAFF. The CDR3 coding sequence is TGTGCCAGCAGCTTGAAGGGTCGGGACACTGAAGCTTTCTTT. The complete variable domain, with remaining parts taken from reference TRBV5-6 and TRBJ1-1, reads DAGVTQSPTHLIKTRGQQVTLRCSPKSGHDTVSWYQQALGQGPQFIFQYYEEEERQRGNFPDRFSGHQFPNYSSELNVNALLLGDSALYLCASSLKGRDTEAFFGQGTRLTVV.

This clone has a handful of counts. This chain joins TRBV10-3 and TRBJ1-1; D remains ambiguous. Trimming took 10 bases from V and 0 from J, leaving 12 bases between them. CDR1 ENHRY and CDR2 SYGVKD come from the germline V gene. CDR3 length equals 13 residues. CDR3 nucleotides: TGTGCCACCCGACCAGAACTGAACACTGAAGCTTTCTTT. Amino acid sequence: CATRPELNTEAFF.

The chain joins TRBV7-9 to TRBJ1-1; a possible D gene is TRBD1 (6 bases). The length of the CDR3 is 17 residues. The germline gives CDR1 SEHNR, CDR2 FQNEAQ (reference sequence). The germline V and J ends were trimmed by 1 base and 1 base, with 16 bases remaining between them. DNA of the CDR3: TGTGCCAGCAGCTTAGGATCAGGACAGTCTTGGAACACTGAAGCTTTCTTT. It specifies CASSLGSGQSWNTEAFF.

This clone occurred once. V is TRBV29-1 and J is TRBJ2-2; D gene ambiguous. Trimming pared 8 bases from V and 3 bases from J, leaving 10 bases between. Germline lookup yields CDR1 SQVTM and CDR2 ANQGSEA. There are 12 residues in the CDR3. CDR3 DNA sequence: TGCAGCTACTGGGCCCACACCGGGGAGCTGTTTTTT. It translates to CSYWAHTGELFF.

This clone showed up just a few times. The chain employs TRBV5-4 and TRBJ1-2; D is undetermined. CDR1 and CDR2 from the germline V gene are SGHNT and YYREEE (reference sequence). The CDR3 sequence is 14 residues long. Trimming cost V 4 bases and J 3 bases, with 13 bases left between them. CDR3 amino acids: CASSKEHGDYGYTF. The CDR3 DNA sequence: TGTGCCAGCAGCAAAGAGCACGGTGACTATGGCTACACCTTC.

J is TRBJ2-2 and V is TRBV15; possible D gene TRBD1, 5 bases. The germline gives CDR1 LNHNV, CDR2 YYDKDF (reference sequence). This CDR3 contains 13 residues. V gave up 3 bases and J gave up 9 bases, with 11 bases separating them. The CDR3 loop reads CATSSSGFRELFF. The CDR3 nucleotides are TGTGCCACCAGCAGTTCAGGGTTTCGGGAGCTGTTTTTT.

This clone was observed a handful of times. V is TRBV6-5 and J is TRBJ1-5, with D uncertain. Germline CDR1 and CDR2: MNHEY and SVGAGI. The CDR3 length is 15 residues. The V and J ends lost 6 bases and 1 base respectively, with 13 bases between them. The CDR3 is CASRADARSNQPQHF. The CDR3 region has the DNA TGTGCCAGCAGGGCCGATGCCCGGAGCAATCAGCCCCAGCATTTT.

The chain links TRBV27 to TRBJ2-3; D possibly corresponds to TRBD2 (5 bases). The V end was cut by 5 bases, the J end by 5 bases, with 17 bases between. This CDR3 region has 15 residues. Germline V CDR1 and CDR2: MNHEY, SMNVEV (reference sequence). CDR3 sequence reads: CASSPLSLGGDTQYF. The CDR3 DNA sequence: TGTGCCAGCAGTCCCCTATCTCTTGGAGGAGATACGCAGTATTTT.

The CDR3 protein is CASSLARDSFDEKLFF. In nucleotides, the CDR3 is TGCGCCAGCAGCTTGGCCCGGGACAGCTTCGATGAAAAACTGTTTTTT. V is TRBV5-1 and J is TRBJ1-4; TRBD1 agrees at 7 bases. This CDR3 comprises 16 residues. Per the germline V gene, CDR1 is SGHRS and CDR2 is YFSETQ. Trimming at V came to 0 bases and at J to 6 bases, leaving 8 bases not matched to a gene.

This clone was recorded only once. The chain has TRBV30 and TRBJ2-7, with 7 bases matching TRBD1. Germline V gene sequence: CDR1 GTSNPN, CDR2 SVGIG (reference sequence). V shed 8 bases and J 3 bases; nucleotides not matched to a gene: 10. The CDR3 covers 13 residues. The CDR3 reads CAAGGLSRYEQYF. The DNA of the CDR3 is TGTGCCGCAGGGGGTCTGTCTCGCTACGAGCAGTACTTC.

This clone was observed a single time. This chain uses TRBV6-1 with TRBJ1-5; D possibly corresponds to TRBD1 (6 bases). Between the trimmed V and J ends, which lost 7 bases and 6 bases, there was a span of 16 bases. This CDR3 contains 14 residues. CDR1 MNHNS and CDR2 SASEGT come from the germline V gene. In DNA, the CDR3 is TGTGCCAGCACTGAGGGGGGGGCGGGTCAGCCCCAGCATTTT. Its protein is CASTEGGAGQPQHF.

V is TRBV18 and J is TRBJ2-3, with D unclear. The ends were cut back, 3 bases at V and 6 bases at J, with 10 bases in the middle. The CDR3 sequence is 13 residues long. The germline V gene has CDR1 KGHSH and CDR2 LQKENI. The CDR3 region has the DNA TGTGCCAGCTCACCTCCCTTCCGGGATACGCAGTATTTT. It specifies CASSPPFRDTQYF.

This clone has only one observation. J is TRBJ1-4 and V is TRBV7-9; the D is unclear. V lost 5 bases and J lost 7, with 11 bases in between. Per the germline V gene, CDR1 is SEHNR and CDR2 is FQNEAQ (reference sequence). CDR3 size: 13 residues. The CDR3 reads CASSLFVGEKLFF. The CDR3 DNA reads as TGTGCCAGCAGCCTTTTCGTCGGTGAAAAACTGTTTTTT.

The chain uses TRBV6-1 and TRBJ2-7; 8 nucleotides line up with TRBD1. V was clipped by 4 bases and J by 3 bases; unmatched bases: 17. The CDR3 loop spans 18 amino acids. Looked up from germline, CDR1 is MNHNS and CDR2 is SASEGT. The chain's CDR3 is CASSGGWASRGQDYEQYF. The CDR3 DNA sequence: TGTGCCAGCAGTGGGGGGTGGGCGTCCAGGGGGCAGGACTACGAGCAGTACTTC.

The DNA of the CDR3 is TGCGCCAGCAGCCCGGAGATCACCGGGGAGCTGTTTTTT. Its translation is CASSPEITGELFF. J is TRBJ2-2 and V is TRBV4-3, with no clear D. The CDR3 extends over 13 amino acids. Germline V gene sequence: CDR1 LGHNA, CDR2 YSLEER. Trimming shortened V by 4 bases and J by 4 bases, and 7 bases separated the two germline ends.

Only one count was recorded for this clone. The chain carries TRBV29-1 and TRBJ1-4, with 7 bases identical to TRBD1. CDR3 length equals 12 residues. The V gene's germline CDR1 is SQVTM and CDR2 ANQGSEA. Trimming cost V 4 bases and J 8 bases; bases outside gene matches: 4. CDR3 region: CSVGDRVEKLFF. DNA of the CDR3: TGCAGCGTTGGCGACAGGGTCGAAAAACTGTTTTTT.

The rearrangement links TRBV7-7 to TRBJ2-5, with D uncertain. With 2 bases removed from V and 5 bases from J, the gap between germline ends came to 12 bases. CDR1 SSHAT and CDR2 FNYEAQ come from the germline V gene (reference sequence). This CDR3 contains 14 residues. This CDR3 is CASSLSSPGETQYF. The CDR3 bases are TGTGCCAGCAGCTTAAGTTCCCCCGGGGAGACCCAGTACTTC.

The V gene is TRBV18, the J gene TRBJ2-4; TRBD1 aligns across 8 bases. CDR3 size: 16 residues. The V and J ends lost 3 bases and 1 base, in that order; junction bases with no gene match: 5. Germline CDR1 and CDR2: KGHSH and LQKENI. The CDR3 is CASSPLGQEAKNIQYF. CDR3 DNA sequence: TGTGCCAGCTCACCCTTGGGACAGGAGGCCAAAAACATTCAGTACTTC.